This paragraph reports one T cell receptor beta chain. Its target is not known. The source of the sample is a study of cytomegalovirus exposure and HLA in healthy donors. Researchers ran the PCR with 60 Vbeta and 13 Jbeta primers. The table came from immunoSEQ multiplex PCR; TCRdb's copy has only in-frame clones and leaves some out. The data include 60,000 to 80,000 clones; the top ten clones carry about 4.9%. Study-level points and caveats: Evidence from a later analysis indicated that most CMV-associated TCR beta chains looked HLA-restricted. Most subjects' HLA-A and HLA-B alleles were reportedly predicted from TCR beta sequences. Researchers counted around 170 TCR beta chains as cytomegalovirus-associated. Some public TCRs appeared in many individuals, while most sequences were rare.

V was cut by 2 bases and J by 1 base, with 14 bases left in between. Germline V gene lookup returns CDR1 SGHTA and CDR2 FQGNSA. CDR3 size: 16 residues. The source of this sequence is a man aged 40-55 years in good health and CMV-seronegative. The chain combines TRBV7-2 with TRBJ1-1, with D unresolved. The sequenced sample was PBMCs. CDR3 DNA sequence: TGTGCCAGCAGCTTATATCAACAGCTAGCGAACACTGAAGCTTTCTTT. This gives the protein CASSLYQQLANTEAFF.